This T cell receptor (beta chain) was retrieved from a study of cytomegalovirus exposure and HLA in healthy donors. V was cut by 6 bases and J by 7 bases, with 13 bases left in between. Germline CDR1 and CDR2: SNHLY and FYNNEI. There are 13 residues in the CDR3. Produced via immunoSEQ multiplex PCR; TCRdb's table is partial and in-frame only. The repertoire includes under 95,000 clones, just over 90% of them detected once, and 2% to 2.5% sits in the top ten. This clone was seen only a few times. The chain couples TRBV2 to TRBJ1-5, with a weak D call TRBD1 (6 bases). The sample consisted of PBMCs. The TCR was taken from a man aged 30 to 39 in good health and CMV-seronegative. Here the CDR3 reads CASRETQGQPQHF. The CDR3, as DNA: TGTGCCAGCAGGGAGACACAGGGACAGCCCCAGCATTTT.